This T cell receptor beta chain was captured by sequencing in a study of Ad26.COV2.S vaccination and SARS-CoV-2 variants (TCRdb year 2021). Looking at the study overall: Vaccine-arm donors were drawn from COV1001, a multicentre, randomized, double-blind, placebo-controlled phase I-IIa trial of Ad26.COV2.S in healthy adults. Participants in the trial were split at random into five groups of five each, receiving low-dose or high-dose Ad26.COV2.S once or twice, or else placebo on both occasions. A total of some 30 samples were included in the TCR-sequenced set, comprising roughly 19 Ad26.COV2.S vaccine recipients, 5 placebo recipients and 8 SARS-CoV-2 convalescent individuals. Blinding of investigators to trial group allocation was maintained during experiments and outcome assessment. Ad26.COV2.S was administered intramuscularly at a dose of 5x10^10 or 1x10^11 viral particles, either as one shot or as two shots given 56 days apart. The specificity and breadth of SARS-CoV-2-reactive T cell receptors after Ad26.COV2.S vaccination were assessed by TCRbeta repertoire sequencing.

TCRbeta CDR3 regions were sequenced with the immunoSEQ Assay. After extraction, genomic DNA underwent amplification by bias-controlled multiplex PCR, followed by high-throughput sequencing. Per the authors' processing: To quantify the absolute abundance of each unique TCRbeta CDR3 region, sequences were collapsed and filtered. Usable DNA was measured by amplifying reference genes present in all nucleated cells, and TCRbeta template counts were normalized to that usable DNA to estimate T cell fraction. Repertoire TCRs were annotated as SARS-CoV-2-specific by exact matching of V gene, CDR3 amino acid sequence and J gene to a known reactive TCR set. MIRA supplied the reference SARS-CoV-2 TCR set, which was filtered for enrichment in COVID-19-positive ImmuneCODE repertoires so that public or cross-reactive TCRs were removed. Drawing on the MIRA antigens, annotated TCRs were analysed further at the level of specific ORF or position within ORF. Breadth was defined as the number of annotated unique rearrangements divided by the total number of unique productive rearrangements, and depth was defined as the summed frequency of the annotated unique rearrangements. Two-sided Wilcoxon rank-sum tests were applied when comparing TCR breadth between groups. This is the immuneACCESS table as TCRdb keeps it, with only in-frame sequences that have V and J called. A part of the clones is gone; compared with another copy, unresolved V genes explain less than half, and the rest is unexplained. V and J calls and clone size are those listed in that table; D and trimming were worked out from the DNA. For this sample the table gives approximately 300,000 clones, of which about 86% were detected only once. Around 2% of the sample is held by the ten biggest clonotypes.

Turning to this clone: The antigen it recognizes is unknown. Base qualities were left out, and no much larger clone turns up one base away.

The investigation overall reported the following: The study lacked the statistical power to compare responses across vaccine doses or regimens. The authors noted that total T cell responses may have been underestimated by the TCR breadth and depth analyses. Comparable non-spike TCR breadth was observed between vaccine and placebo recipients, consistent with only spike being contained in the vaccine. Compared with placebo recipients, Ad26.COV2.S recipients showed higher spike-specific TCR breadth (P = 0.0014). After vaccination, spike-specific CD8+ and CD4+ T cell responses were reported to show substantial breadth.

From the cysteine up to the phenylalanine, the CDR3 has a length of 13 residues. The retained sequence is limited to the CDR3, 39 bases, with the frame set at the first base. CDR1 MNHEY and CDR2 SVGAGI are derived from the germline V gene. Cut back by 5 bases and 3 bases, the V and J ends lie 11 bases apart. The treatment or condition label on this specimen signifies: about 20 received Ad26.COV2.S at low or high dose, single or two shots; 5 received placebo; per-sample allocation not given. For vaccine and placebo recipients, the sequenced repertoires came from samples collected on day 63 after the first injection. In Cohort 1b, 25 or so adults aged 18-55 years were enrolled at a single site in Boston, USA, between 29 July and 7 August 2020. Ad26.COV2.S was a replication-incompetent adenovirus type 26 vector that expressed a prefusion-stabilized SARS-CoV-2 spike protein derived from the original Wuhan strain.

The TCR comes from a person aged 18-65 years who received the Ad26.COV2.S COVID-19 vaccine or a placebo. The specimen was peripheral blood, collected in a trial of Ad26.COV2.S vaccine versus placebo. The chain joins TRBV6-5 to TRBJ2-7; the D gene is perhaps TRBD1, from 6 matching bases. The CDR3 protein is CASSRQVNYEQYF. The DNA sequence is given as TGTGCCAGCAGTCGACAGGTTAACTACGAGCAGTACTTC.